These 15 T cell receptor beta chains share one sample of origin, sequenced in a study of blood T cell repertoires in COVID-19. Repertoires were generated with immunoSEQ multiplex PCR, while TCRdb's copy carries only in-frame clones and drops some. Of around 200,000 clones in the sample, approximately 81% are singletons; the top ten hold around 4.9%. The sequencing input was peripheral blood. These receptor sequences come from a woman of 80 years or more with acute or convalescent COVID-19.

The chain joins TRBV7-3 to TRBJ1-1, with D hard to call. The germline V gene has CDR1 SGHTA and CDR2 FQGTGA. Trimming removed 3 bases at V and 1 base at J, with 6 bases between. The length of the CDR3 is 13 residues. CDR3 region: CASSFQKNTEAFF. CDR3 bases: TGTGCCAGCAGCTTCCAGAAGAACACTGAAGCTTTCTTT.

The CDR3 is CASNSGRSDTQYF. The CDR3 bases are TGTGCCAGCAACAGCGGGAGGTCAGATACGCAGTATTTT. This chain links TRBV2 with TRBJ2-3; 9 nucleotides line up with TRBD2. Trimming cost V 7 bases and J 4 bases; bases outside gene matches: 3. The CDR3 covers 13 residues. From germline, CDR1 is SNHLY and CDR2 FYNNEI.

The V and J genes are TRBV6-5 and TRBJ1-1; D is ambiguous. The CDR3 runs 13 residues. Germline V gene lookup returns CDR1 MNHEY and CDR2 SVGAGI. V was cut by 0 bases and J by 4 bases, with 6 bases left in between. The CDR3 protein is CASSYSSRTEAFF. DNA for the CDR3: TGTGCCAGCAGTTACTCGAGTCGCACTGAAGCTTTCTTT.

The chain couples TRBV7-2 to TRBJ1-2, with unresolved D. This CDR3 spans 12 amino acids. V lost 2 bases and J 4 bases, leaving 5 bases between the germline ends. Germline CDR1 reads SGHTA; CDR2 reads FQGNSA. The CDR3 is CASSLQAYGYTF. For the CDR3, the DNA is TGTGCCAGCAGCTTACAGGCCTATGGCTACACCTTC.

This rearrangement joins TRBV27 to TRBJ1-5; TRBD1 matches 8 bases. With 6 bases clipped from V and 4 bases from J, the junction kept 8 bases outside the gene matches. The CDR3 has 15 residues. Per germline, CDR1 MNHEY and CDR2 SMNVEV (reference sequence). The CDR3 sequence is CASSSPGTGNQPQHF. CDR3 nucleotides: TGTGCCAGCAGCAGCCCCGGGACAGGAAATCAGCCCCAGCATTTT.

Written as DNA, the CDR3 is TGTGCCAGCAGCCAAGGACTAGCGGCGGGGGAGCAGTACTTC. This translates into CASSQGLAAGEQYF. This chain connects TRBV9 to TRBJ2-7; 10 nucleotides agree with TRBD2. The J segment lost 7 bases and the V segment lost 4 bases, leaving 8 bases of the junction unmatched. This CDR3 comprises 14 residues. Per germline, CDR1 SGDLS and CDR2 YYNGEE.

This clone was detected only once. This sequence joins TRBV18 and TRBJ1-2; D not resolved. The V end lost 5 bases, the J end lost 5 bases, and 12 bases lay between the germline ends. The CDR3 loop spans 13 amino acids. Per the germline V gene, CDR1 is KGHSH and CDR2 is LQKENI. The CDR3 coding sequence is TGTGCCAGCTCAGAGGTGGCATCTTATGGCTACACCTTC. Translation: CASSEVASYGYTF.

This chain connects TRBV28 to TRBJ2-3, with D possibly TRBD1 on 5 matching bases. Germline CDR1 and CDR2: MDHEN and SYDVKM. The CDR3 covers 13 residues. V lost 11 bases to trimming and J lost 4 bases, with 16 bases between them. The CDR3 is CASLLAGSDTQYF. CDR3 nucleotides: TGTGCCTCCCTCCTTGCAGGGTCAGATACGCAGTATTTT.

This clone came up once. The chain employs TRBV6-5 and TRBJ1-2, with TRBD1 as a possible D gene (5 bases). The CDR3 is 15 amino acids. V was pared by 8 bases and J by 7 bases, with 23 bases between. Germline CDR1 reads MNHEY; CDR2 reads SVGAGI. As DNA, the CDR3 is TGTGCCAGCGGAGCCCCGGGACTGGGACGTGGTGGCTACACCTTC. It codes for CASGAPGLGRGGYTF.

This clone has just one count. For the CDR3, the DNA is TGCAGCGTTGAAAACCGTCGAGGAGCTTTCTTT. This encodes CSVENRRGAFF. The chain employs TRBV29-1 and TRBJ1-1, with D unclear. The germline V gene has CDR1 SQVTM and CDR2 ANQGSEA. V was shortened by 2 bases and J by 10 bases, with 11 bases between the two germline ends. The CDR3 consists of 11 residues.

Written as DNA, the CDR3 is TGCGCCAGCAGCCAAGACTTGATTCGCACATACTCTGGGGCCAACGTCCTGACTTTC. It yields the protein CASSQDLIRTYSGANVLTF. The rearrangement uses TRBV4-1 and TRBJ2-6; D is uncertain. The CDR3 runs 19 residues. CDR1 and CDR2 from the germline V gene are MGHRA and YSYEKL. Trimming removed 0 bases from V and 0 bases from J, with 15 bases in between.

The CDR3 protein is CASRTELMNTEAFF. The CDR3, as DNA: TGTGCCAGCCGGACAGAACTAATGAACACTGAAGCTTTCTTT. The rearrangement uses TRBV19 and TRBJ1-1; tentative D call: TRBD1 (6 bases). V was pared by 9 bases and J by 0 bases, with 14 bases between. Germline V CDR1 and CDR2: LNHDA, SQIVND (reference sequence). This CDR3 spans 14 amino acids. The full variable domain, rest sourced from reference TRBV19 and TRBJ1-1, is DGGITQSPKYLFRKEGQNVTLSCEQNLNHDAMYWYRQDPGQGLRLIYYSQIVNDFQKGDIAEGYSVSREKKESFPLTVTSAQKNPTAFYLCASRTELMNTEAFFGQGTRLTVV.

The J gene is TRBJ2-1, the V gene TRBV5-1; 10 nucleotides align to TRBD2. The CDR3 has 17 amino acids. The J segment lost 9 bases and the V segment lost 4 bases, leaving 16 bases of the junction unmatched. CDR1 SGHRS and CDR2 YFSETQ come from the germline V gene. CDR3 protein: CASSPGPLAGVWGEQFF. As DNA, the CDR3 is TGCGCCAGCAGCCCGGGGCCCCTAGCGGGAGTTTGGGGTGAGCAGTTCTTC.

The chain links TRBV11-3 to TRBJ2-1; D is possibly TRBD1 (6 bases). V gave up 5 bases and J gave up 4 bases, with 18 bases separating them. Germline lookup yields CDR1 SGHNT and CDR2 YENEEA. The CDR3 spans 16 residues. The CDR3 loop is CASSPTWGQAYNEQFF. CDR3 DNA sequence: TGTGCCAGCAGCCCAACATGGGGGCAGGCGTACAATGAGCAGTTCTTC.

The rearrangement uses TRBV6-5 and TRBJ1-2; 7 bases are a match to TRBD1. The CDR3 totals 14 residues. V lost 4 bases, J lost 1 base, and 3 bases stayed unmatched. In germline, CDR1 is MNHEY, CDR2 SVGAGI. This chain's CDR3 is CASSLGQRNYGYTF. The DNA of the CDR3 is TGTGCCAGCAGTTTGGGACAGCGTAACTATGGCTACACCTTC.